A single sample is the source of the 8 T cell receptor beta chains below, sequenced in a study of chemoradiotherapy in HPV16-positive cancers. The data were produced by immunoSEQ multiplex PCR, yet TCRdb's version contains in-frame clones alone and is incomplete. The sample lists some 7,700 clones; around 70% were seen once. This material was collected from a patient who underwent chemoradiotherapy. These receptors were taken from a human donor with HPV-associated anogenital cancer.

The chain has TRBV19 and TRBJ1-4, with 9 bases aligning to TRBD1. The CDR3 consists of 14 residues. The germline V gene encodes CDR1 LNHDA and CDR2 SQIVND (reference sequence). After removal of 6 bases from V and 5 bases from J, the junction contained 4 bases not matched to a gene. The chain's CDR3 is CASRLTGGNEKLFF. In DNA form, the CDR3 reads TGTGCCAGTAGATTGACAGGGGGAAATGAAAAACTGTTTTTT.

This chain links TRBV6-1 with TRBJ1-1, with D unclear. Trimming cost V 7 bases and J 0 bases, with 15 bases left between them. The CDR3 runs 15 residues. Germline loops: CDR1 MNHNS, CDR2 SASEGT. The CDR3 region has the DNA TGTGCCAGCAAATATCGGCGCAGTTTGAACACTGAAGCTTTCTTT. Translating it yields CASKYRRSLNTEAFF.

V gene TRBV28 combines with J gene TRBJ1-3; D is unclear. Germline CDR1 MDHEN, CDR2 SYDVKM. The CDR3 is 17 amino acids. V was pared by 2 bases and J by 1 base, with 15 bases between. This CDR3 is CASSLPTYTYSGNTIYF. The DNA for the CDR3 is TGTGCCAGCAGTTTACCCACGTACACTTATTCTGGAAACACCATATATTTT.

The table lists this clone with a few counts. The chain has TRBV18 and TRBJ2-7, with a tentative D call TRBD2 (5 bases). The CDR3 loop spans 16 amino acids. The V end was cut by 3 bases, the J end by 10 bases, with 25 bases between. CDR1 and CDR2 (germline): KGHSH, LQKENI. CDR3 DNA: TGTGCCAGCTCACCGGGCCCAAGAACCTTACGAGCGGAACAGTACGTC. As protein: CASSPGPRTLRAEQYV.

Worth noting for this clone: Here the CDR3 omits its conserved ending phenylalanine or tryptophan, so a read error is the likely source. This chain joins TRBV4-1 and TRBJ1-2, with D hard to call. CDR3 size: 15 residues. Trimming cost V 1 base and J 3 bases, with 12 bases left between them. The germline V gene encodes CDR1 MGHRA and CDR2 YSYEKL. The CDR3 region is CASSQGRGSYYGYTL. The CDR3 DNA reads TGCGCCAGCAGCCAAGGGCGGGGATCTTACTATGGCTACACCCTC.

The count of this clone is one. The chain is built from TRBV4-1 and TRBJ1-3; D is ambiguous. Germline values: CDR1 MGHRA, CDR2 YSYEKL. With 3 bases removed from V and 4 bases from J, the gap between germline ends came to 13 bases. The length of the CDR3 is 15 residues. The DNA for the CDR3 is TGCGCCAGCAGCCAGCTGGGATTACACGGAAACACCATATATTTT. Amino acid sequence: CASSQLGLHGNTIYF.

The rearrangement uses TRBV4-1 and TRBJ1-3, with D hard to call. CDR3 length equals 16 residues. CDR1 MGHRA and CDR2 YSYEKL come from the germline V gene. Trimming shortened V by 0 bases and J by 0 bases, and 9 bases separated the two germline ends. Here the CDR3 DNA reads TGCGCCAGCAGCCAAGACCCTTCCAGCTCTGGAAACACCATATATTTT. Translation: CASSQDPSSSGNTIYF.

The rearrangement joins TRBV7-2 to TRBJ2-1, with a tentative D call TRBD2 (6 bases). Germline lookup yields CDR1 SGHTA and CDR2 FQGNSA. Trimming cost V 3 bases and J 10 bases, with 13 bases left between them. This CDR3 spans 13 amino acids. CDR3 nucleotides: TGTGCCAGCAGCTTCCAAACTAGCTACGAGCAGTTCTTC. Its translation is CASSFQTSYEQFF.